This T cell receptor beta chain is from a study of CD8+CD57+ T cells in acquired aplastic anemia. Study-level information: DNA per sorted CD4+ or CD8+ sample ranged roughly 0.19 to 27.4 ug, averaging about 2.9 ug. Overall study results and limits: Found in both controls and patients were approximately 29 CD8+ CDR3 sequences.

A note on this clonotype: Its antigen is as yet unknown.

Genomic DNA, serving as template, underwent TCR beta VDJ and CDR3 profiling. TCRdb recomputed calls from the reads with MiXCR, one row per CDR3 protein. The sample has some 150,000 distinct CDR3 sequences, 40% to 55% seen once. Trimming pared 3 bases from V and 0 bases from J, leaving 9 bases between. The CDR3 length is 14 residues. Germline V gives CDR1 SQVTM, CDR2 ANQGSEA. By flow cytometry, patients selected for sequencing had shown an expansion of CD8+CD57+ cells. The sequenced material came from sorted CD4+, CD8+, or CD8+CD57+ T cells (not recorded which) from PBMCs. The clonotype was recovered from a human donor with aplastic anemia. The gene calls are TRBV29-1 and TRBJ2-1; tentatively, D is TRBD1 (6 bases). Here the CDR3 reads CSVELGASYNEQFF. CDR3 DNA sequence: TGCAGCGTTGAGCTGGGGGCCTCCTACAATGAGCAGTTCTTC.